This T cell receptor (beta chain) is from a study of breast tumors, draining lymph nodes, adjacent tissues. Overall study results and limits: Compared with lymph nodes, tumors were less diverse; compared with nontumor tissue, more. The lymph node origin of tumor T cells was framed as consistent with a hypothesis, not demonstrated.

MiXCR, applied by TCRdb to the multiplex PCR reads, yields one record per CDR3 protein. This table holds about 89,000 distinct CDR3 sequences, 25% to 35% found once. The CDR3 consists of 15 residues. V dropped 4 bases and J dropped 11 bases, with 22 bases sitting between them. Per the germline V gene, CDR1 is SGHTS and CDR2 is YDEGEE. Axillary draining lymph nodes of breast cancer patients supplied the node samples. Notes on this clonotype: Antigen unknown.

The TCR was taken from a female donor with breast cancer. Some clones in this sample may be carry-over from other donors' samples. This rearrangement joins TRBV5-8 to TRBJ1-5; D is possibly TRBD1 (5 bases). The sequenced material came from axillary lymph node tissue. The CDR3, as DNA: TGTGCCAGCAGCCCGGGACGTGCGGGTTCAGAGACCCAGCATTTT. It translates to CASSPGRAGSETQHF.